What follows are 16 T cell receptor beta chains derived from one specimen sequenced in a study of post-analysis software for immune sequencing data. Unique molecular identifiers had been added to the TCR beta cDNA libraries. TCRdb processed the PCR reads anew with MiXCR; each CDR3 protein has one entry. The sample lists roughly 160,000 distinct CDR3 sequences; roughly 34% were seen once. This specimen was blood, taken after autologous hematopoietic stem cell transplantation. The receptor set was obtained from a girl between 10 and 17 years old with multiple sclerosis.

CDR3 DNA: TGTGCCATACGACAAAATCTCGATCAGCCCCAGCATTTT. Translating it yields CAIRQNLDQPQHF. The V call is TRBV10-3, the J call TRBJ1-5, with D unresolved. V was shortened by 9 bases and J by 5 bases, with 14 bases between the two germline ends. The CDR3 sequence is 13 residues long. In germline, CDR1 is ENHRY, CDR2 SYGVKD.

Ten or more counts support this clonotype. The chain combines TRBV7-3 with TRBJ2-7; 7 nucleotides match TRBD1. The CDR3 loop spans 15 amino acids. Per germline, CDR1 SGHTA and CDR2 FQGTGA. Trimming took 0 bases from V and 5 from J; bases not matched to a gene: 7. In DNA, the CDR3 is TGTGCCAGCAGCTTAACGACAGGGATCGGAAACGAGCAGTACTTC. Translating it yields CASSLTTGIGNEQYF.

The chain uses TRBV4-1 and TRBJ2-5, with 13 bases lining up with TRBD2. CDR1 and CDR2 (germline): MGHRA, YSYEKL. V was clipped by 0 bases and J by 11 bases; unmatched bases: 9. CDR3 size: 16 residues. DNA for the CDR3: TGCGCCAGCAGCCAAGAACTAGCGGGAGGGAAGAGTGAGCAGTACTTC. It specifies CASSQELAGGKSEQYF.

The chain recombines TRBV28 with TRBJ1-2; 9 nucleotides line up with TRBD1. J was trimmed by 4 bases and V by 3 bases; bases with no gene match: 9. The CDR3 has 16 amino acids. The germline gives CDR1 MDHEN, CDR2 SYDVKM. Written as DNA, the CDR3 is TGTGCCAGCAGTTTGCCCTCACAGGGGGCACTCTATGGCTACACCTTC. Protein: CASSLPSQGALYGYTF.

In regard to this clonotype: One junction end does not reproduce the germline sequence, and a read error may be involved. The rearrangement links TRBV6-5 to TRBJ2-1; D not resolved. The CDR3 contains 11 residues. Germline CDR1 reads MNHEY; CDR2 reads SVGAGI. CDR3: CASSYSEERFF. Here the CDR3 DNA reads TGTGCCAGCAGTTACTCAGAAGAGCGGTTCTTC.

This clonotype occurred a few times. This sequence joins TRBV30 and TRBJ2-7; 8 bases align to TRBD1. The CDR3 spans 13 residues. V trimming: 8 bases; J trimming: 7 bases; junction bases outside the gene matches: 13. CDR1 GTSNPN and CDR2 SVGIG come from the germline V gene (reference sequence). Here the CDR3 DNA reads TGTGCCGCCTACAGGGGGACCTACAATGAGCAGTACTTC. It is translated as CAAYRGTYNEQYF.

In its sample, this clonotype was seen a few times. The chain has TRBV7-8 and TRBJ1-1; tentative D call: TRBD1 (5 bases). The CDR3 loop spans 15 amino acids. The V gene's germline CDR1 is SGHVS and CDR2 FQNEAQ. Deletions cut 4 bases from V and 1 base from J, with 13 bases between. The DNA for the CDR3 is TGTGCCAGCAGCTCTTCCCGGGACCAGAACACTGAAGCTTTCTTT. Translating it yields CASSSSRDQNTEAFF. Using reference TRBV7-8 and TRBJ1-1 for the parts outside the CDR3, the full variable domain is GAGVSQSPRYKVAKRGQDVALRCDPISGHVSLFWYQQALGQGPEFLTYFQNEAQLDKSGLPSDRFFAERPEGSVSTLKIQRTQQEDSAVYLCASSSSRDQNTEAFFGQGTRLTVV.

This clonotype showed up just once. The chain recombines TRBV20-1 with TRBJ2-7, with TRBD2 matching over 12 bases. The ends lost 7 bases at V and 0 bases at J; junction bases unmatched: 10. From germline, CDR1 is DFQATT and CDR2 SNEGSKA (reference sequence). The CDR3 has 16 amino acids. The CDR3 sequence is CSVIGLAGGDSYEQYF. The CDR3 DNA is TGCAGTGTAATTGGGCTAGCGGGAGGGGACTCCTACGAGCAGTACTTC.

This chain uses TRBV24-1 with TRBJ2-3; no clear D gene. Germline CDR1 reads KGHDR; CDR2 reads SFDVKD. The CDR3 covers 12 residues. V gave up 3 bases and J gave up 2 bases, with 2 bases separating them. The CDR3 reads CATSDATDTQYF. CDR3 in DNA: TGTGCCACCAGTGATGCCACAGATACGCAGTATTTT.

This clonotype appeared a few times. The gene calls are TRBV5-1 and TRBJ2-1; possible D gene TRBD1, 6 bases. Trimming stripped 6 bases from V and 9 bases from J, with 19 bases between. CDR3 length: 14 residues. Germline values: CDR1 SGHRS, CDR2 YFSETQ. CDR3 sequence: CASNRRSQDSEQFF. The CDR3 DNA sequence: TGCGCCAGCAACCGACGGTCACAGGACAGTGAGCAGTTCTTC. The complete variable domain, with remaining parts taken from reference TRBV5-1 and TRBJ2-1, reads KAGVTQTPRYLIKTRGQQVTLSCSPISGHRSVSWYQQTPGQGLQFLFEYFSETQRNKGNFPGRFSGRQFSNSRSEMNVSTLELGDSALYLCASNRRSQDSEQFFGPGTRLTVL.

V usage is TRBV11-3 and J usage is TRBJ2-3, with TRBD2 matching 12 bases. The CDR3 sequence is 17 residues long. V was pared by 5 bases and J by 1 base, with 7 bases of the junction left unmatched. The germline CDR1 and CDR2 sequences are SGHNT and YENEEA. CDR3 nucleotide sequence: TGTGCCAGCAGCCCAAATCTAGCGGGAGGGGGCACAGATACGCAGTATTTT. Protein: CASSPNLAGGGTDTQYF.

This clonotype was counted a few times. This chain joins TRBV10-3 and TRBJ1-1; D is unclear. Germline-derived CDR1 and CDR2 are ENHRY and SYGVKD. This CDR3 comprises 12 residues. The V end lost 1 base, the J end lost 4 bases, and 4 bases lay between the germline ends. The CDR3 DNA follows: TGTGCCATCAGTGAGTGGGGCACTGAAGCTTTCTTT. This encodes CAISEWGTEAFF.

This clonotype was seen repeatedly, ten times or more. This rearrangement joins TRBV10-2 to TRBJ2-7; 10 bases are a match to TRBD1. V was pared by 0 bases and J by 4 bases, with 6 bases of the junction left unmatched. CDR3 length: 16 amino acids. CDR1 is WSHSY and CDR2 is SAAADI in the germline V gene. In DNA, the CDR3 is TGCGCCAGCAGTGAGTCTATGACAGGGGGCGGGTACGAGCAGTACTTC. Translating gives CASSESMTGGGYEQYF.

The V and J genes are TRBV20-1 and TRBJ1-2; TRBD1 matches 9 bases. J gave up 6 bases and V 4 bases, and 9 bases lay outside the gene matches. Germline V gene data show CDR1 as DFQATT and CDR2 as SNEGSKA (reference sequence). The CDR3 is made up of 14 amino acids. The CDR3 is CSATDRTGANGYTF. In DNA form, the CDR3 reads TGCAGTGCTACGGACCGGACAGGGGCGAATGGCTACACCTTC.

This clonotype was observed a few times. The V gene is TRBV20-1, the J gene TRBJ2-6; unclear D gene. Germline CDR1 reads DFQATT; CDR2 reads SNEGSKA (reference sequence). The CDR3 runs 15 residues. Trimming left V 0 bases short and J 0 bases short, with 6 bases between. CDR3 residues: CSAREGNSGANVLTF. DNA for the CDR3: TGCAGTGCTAGAGAAGGAAACTCTGGGGCCAACGTCCTGACTTTC.

The CDR3 DNA reads as TGTGCCATCAGACTGACAAATTTGAACACTGAAGCTTTCTTT. As protein: CAIRLTNLNTEAFF. The J gene is TRBJ1-1, the V gene TRBV10-3; no definite D call. CDR1 and CDR2 (germline): ENHRY, SYGVKD. CDR3 length: 14 residues. V shed 6 bases and J shed 0 bases, with 11 bases lying between them.